This T cell receptor beta chain was retrieved from a study of radiotherapy plus CTLA-4 blockade in lung cancer. As for the study in general: Among enrolled patients, about 18% responded and 30% to 40% achieved disease control.

This clone was found once. The V gene lost 0 bases and the J gene lost 1 base, with 8 bases spanning the gap. Germline values: CDR1 SGHNT, CDR2 YYREEE (reference sequence). This CDR3 has 15 amino acids. Assay: immunoSEQ multiplex PCR; the TCRdb copy retains only in-frame clones and omits some. There are over 30,000 clones in the sample; more than 70% occur only once, and less than 25% lies in the top ten. The sequence was collected from a human donor with non-small cell lung cancer that progressed on radiotherapy plus ipilimumab. The rearrangement links TRBV5-4 to TRBJ2-1, with D possibly matching TRBD2 (6 bases). Source: peripheral blood, taken from a patient treated with radiotherapy plus ipilimumab. The CDR3 loop reads CASSLGGGSYNEQFF. CDR3 DNA: TGTGCCAGCAGCTTGGGTGGGGGGTCCTACAATGAGCAGTTCTTC.